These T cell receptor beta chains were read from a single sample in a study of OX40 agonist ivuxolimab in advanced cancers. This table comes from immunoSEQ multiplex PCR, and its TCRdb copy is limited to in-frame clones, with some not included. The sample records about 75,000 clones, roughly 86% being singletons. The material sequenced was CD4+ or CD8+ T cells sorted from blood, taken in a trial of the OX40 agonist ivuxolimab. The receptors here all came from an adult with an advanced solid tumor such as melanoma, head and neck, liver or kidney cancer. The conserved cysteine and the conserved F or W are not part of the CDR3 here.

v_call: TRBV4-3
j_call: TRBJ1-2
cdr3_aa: ASSQELPGQNYGYT

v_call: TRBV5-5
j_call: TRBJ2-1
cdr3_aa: ASSLAGGNEQF

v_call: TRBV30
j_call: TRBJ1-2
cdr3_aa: AWSSALNYGYT

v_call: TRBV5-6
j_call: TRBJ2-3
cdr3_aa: ASSTRLAMVTDTQY

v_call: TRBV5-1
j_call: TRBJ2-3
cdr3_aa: ASSFGREADTQY

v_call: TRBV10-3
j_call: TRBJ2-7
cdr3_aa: AINGQGATYEQY

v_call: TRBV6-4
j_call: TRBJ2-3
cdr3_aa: ASSRGTSGRSGDTQY

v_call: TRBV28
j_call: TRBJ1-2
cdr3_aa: ASSLARAYGYT

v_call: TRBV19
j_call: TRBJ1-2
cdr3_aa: ASLDRTYGYT

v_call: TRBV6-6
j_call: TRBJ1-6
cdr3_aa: ASSYVSGQGPSPLH

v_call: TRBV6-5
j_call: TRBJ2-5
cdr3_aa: ASRRWTDQETQY

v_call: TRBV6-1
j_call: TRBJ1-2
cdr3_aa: ASSLQLANYGYT

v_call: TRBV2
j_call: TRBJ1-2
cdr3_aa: ASSLRAGDGYT

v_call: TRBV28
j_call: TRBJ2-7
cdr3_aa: ASSFKNSGRGTYEQY

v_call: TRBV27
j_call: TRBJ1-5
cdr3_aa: ASSLLGGYSNQPQH

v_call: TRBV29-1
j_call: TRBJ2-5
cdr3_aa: SVVRQGWETQY

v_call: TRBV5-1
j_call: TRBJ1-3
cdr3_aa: ASSPHRDPGNTIY

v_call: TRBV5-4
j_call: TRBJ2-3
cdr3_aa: ASSILTSRPSTDTQY

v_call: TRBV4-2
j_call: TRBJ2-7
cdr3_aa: ASSLGYSYEQY

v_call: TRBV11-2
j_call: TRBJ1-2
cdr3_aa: ASSLGEGPNYGYT

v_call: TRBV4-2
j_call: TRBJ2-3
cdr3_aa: ASSQAPAGGPDTQY

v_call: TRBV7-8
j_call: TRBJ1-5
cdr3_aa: ASSTGTGGVQPQH

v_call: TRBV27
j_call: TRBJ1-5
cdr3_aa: ASGRNNQPQH

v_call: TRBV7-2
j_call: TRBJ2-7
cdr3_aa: ASTWDSGASYEQY

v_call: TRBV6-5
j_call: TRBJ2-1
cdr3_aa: ASRADRGYIDEQF

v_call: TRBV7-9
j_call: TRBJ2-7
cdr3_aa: ASSLQLSLSYEQY

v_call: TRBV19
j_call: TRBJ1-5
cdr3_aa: ASSTRQGSNQPQH

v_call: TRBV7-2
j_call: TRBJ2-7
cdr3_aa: ASSLGAGDYEQY

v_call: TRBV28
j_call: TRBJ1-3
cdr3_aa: ASSLSLGTGILTSGNTIY

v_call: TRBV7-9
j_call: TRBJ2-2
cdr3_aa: ASREQVNTGELF

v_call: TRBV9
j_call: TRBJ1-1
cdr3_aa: ASSGKKGLRAAEAF

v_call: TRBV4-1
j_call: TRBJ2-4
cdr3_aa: ASSQEPGRVKNIQY

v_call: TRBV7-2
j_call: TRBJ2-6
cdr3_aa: ASSLRAQGSSGANVLT

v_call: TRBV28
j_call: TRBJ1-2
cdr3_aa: ASVSSGGPQNYGYT

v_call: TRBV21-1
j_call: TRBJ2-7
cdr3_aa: ASSKYHRDVFYEQY

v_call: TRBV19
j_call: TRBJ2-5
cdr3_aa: ASSRDRGRRETQY

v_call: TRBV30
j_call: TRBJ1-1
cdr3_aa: AWTPSTEAF

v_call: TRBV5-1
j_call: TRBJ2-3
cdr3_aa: ASSFGRTARRRDTDTQY

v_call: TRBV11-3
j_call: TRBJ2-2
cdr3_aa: ASSSRQGAGGELF

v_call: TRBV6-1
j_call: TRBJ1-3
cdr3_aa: ASSPGQTGNTIY